This passage covers 9 T cell receptor beta chains from one sample sequenced in a study of T cell repertoires and HLA-DP antigens. Only in-frame clones appear in the TCRdb table, and some are missing; sequencing was by immunoSEQ multiplex PCR. The sample consists of about 73,000 clones, just under 80% of them appearing once. These TCRs' antigens remain unknown. What was sequenced was CD4+ T cells from PBMCs. The receptors were sampled from a man aged 60 to 69 in good health and CMV-seronegative.

This clone has more than one count but fewer than ten. The rearrangement links TRBV7-8 to TRBJ1-5; no clear D. Trimming shortened V by 6 bases and J by 0 bases, and 18 bases separated the two germline ends. The CDR3 loop spans 17 amino acids. Germline V CDR1 and CDR2: SGHVS, FQNEAQ. The CDR3 protein is CASRFGPAANSNQPQHF. The CDR3 DNA sequence: TGTGCCAGCAGGTTTGGTCCGGCAGCTAATAGCAATCAGCCCCAGCATTTT.

The chain is built from TRBV19 and TRBJ1-2; 7 bases map to TRBD1. The V gene's germline CDR1 is LNHDA and CDR2 SQIVND (reference sequence). This CDR3 region has 14 residues. With V trimmed by 8 bases and J by 5 bases, 11 bases remained unmatched. As DNA, the CDR3 is TGTGCCAGTCTTTCAAGGGAGGGGGCTTATGGCTACACCTTC. It specifies CASLSREGAYGYTF.

The rearrangement joins TRBV19 to TRBJ1-5; no clear D gene. V lost 3 bases and J 2 bases, leaving 11 bases between the germline ends. Germline values: CDR1 LNHDA, CDR2 SQIVND (reference sequence). This CDR3 contains 15 residues. In nucleotides, the CDR3 is TGTGCCAGTAGTATCGGGAGGCAGGGCAATCAGCCCCAGCATTTT. Its translation is CASSIGRQGNQPQHF.

The chain has TRBV7-2 and TRBJ1-2; 9 nucleotides agree with TRBD1. CDR1 and CDR2 from the germline V gene are SGHTA and FQGNSA. The V and J ends lost 4 bases and 1 base, in that order; junction bases with no gene match: 4. The CDR3 consists of 15 residues. The DNA for the CDR3 is TGTGCCAGCAGCTCTAGACAGGGGGTTAACTATGGCTACACCTTC. Translated, it gives CASSSRQGVNYGYTF.

The genes are TRBV6-5 and TRBJ1-6, with no clear D. Germline V gene sequence: CDR1 MNHEY, CDR2 SVGAGI. The CDR3 contains 11 residues. Trimming cost V 5 bases and J 8 bases, with 4 bases left between them. CDR3 protein: CASSDYSPLHF. CDR3 nucleotide sequence: TGTGCCAGCAGTGACTATTCACCCCTCCACTTT.

This clone was observed a handful of times. The chain recombines TRBV19 with TRBJ1-1; D not resolved. This CDR3 region has 15 residues. V was pared by 2 bases and J by 0 bases, with 10 bases between. Germline values: CDR1 LNHDA, CDR2 SQIVND (reference sequence). The CDR3 DNA sequence: TGTGCCAGTAGTATACAGGCGACTATGAACACTGAAGCTTTCTTT. This gives the protein CASSIQATMNTEAFF.

There are a few counts of this clone. The rearrangement uses TRBV19 and TRBJ1-2; D remains unclear. V was pared by 3 bases and J by 4 bases, with 9 bases between. The CDR3 consists of 13 residues. Germline assignment: CDR1 LNHDA and CDR2 SQIVND (reference sequence). This CDR3 is CASSIWPLYGYTF. Here the CDR3 DNA reads TGTGCCAGTAGTATTTGGCCCCTCTATGGCTACACCTTC.

V usage is TRBV5-1 and J usage is TRBJ2-1; D not resolved. CDR3 length: 12 residues. V lost 0 bases and J lost 9, with 7 bases in between. Germline CDR1 and CDR2: SGHRS and YFSETQ. The DNA for the CDR3 is TGCGCCAGCAGCTTGGGAGACCGTGAGCAGTTCTTC. Translation: CASSLGDREQFF.

CDR3 region: CASSPSSYEQYF. The CDR3 DNA follows: TGCGCCAGCAGCCCCAGCTCCTACGAGCAGTACTTC. The gene calls are TRBV10-1 and TRBJ2-7; D is ambiguous. Germline V gives CDR1 WNHNN, CDR2 SYGVQD (reference sequence). This CDR3 is built from 12 residues. V was cut by 6 bases and J by 0 bases, with 6 bases left in between.